The rows below give T cell receptor beta chains drawn from one sample of a study of post-analysis software for immune sequencing data. MiXCR, run by TCRdb on the PCR reads, gives a single entry per CDR3 protein. Of around 200,000 distinct CDR3 sequences in the sample, 25% to 35% were seen once. The material sequenced was blood. The receptors originated from a girl aged 2 to 17 with multiple sclerosis. Both conserved end residues are part of each CDR3. The D gene is left open where the match is weak. Not all rows give a size; the values are once, few, many and, for expanded clones, a class.

>TRBV7-9|11|.|many|TRBJ2-1
TGTGCCAGCACCCGCGGTCCTAGCCTGTTCTTC
CASTRGPSLFF
>TRBV5-5|13|TRBD1|few|TRBJ2-1
TGTGCCAGCAGCCGACAGGGCCACAATGAGCAGTTCTTC
CASSRQGHNEQFF
>TRBV3-1|13|TRBD2|.|TRBJ2-5
TGTGCCAGCAGCCTGGGGGGGGTGGAGACCCAGTACTTC
CASSLGGVETQYF
>TRBV4-1|16|.|many|TRBJ1-5
TGCGCCAGCAGCCAAGCACGGGTGGAGTTCAATCAGCCCCAGCATTTT
CASSQARVEFNQPQHF
>TRBV5-1|16|TRBD2|.|TRBJ2-1
TGCGCCAGCAGCTTGGAGGCGGGAGGTCTCGGCAACGAGCAGTTCTTC
CASSLEAGGLGNEQFF
>TRBV7-9|15|.|.|TRBJ2-3
TGTGCCAGCAGCGAGAGGAGCCCGAGCACAGATACGCAGTATTTT
CASSERSPSTDTQYF
>TRBV12-3/TRBV12-4|14|.|.|TRBJ1-5
TGTGCCAGCAGTCCCGAGGCGGGGGCTCAGCCCCAGCATTTT
CASSPEAGAQPQHF
>TRBV9|13|.|.|TRBJ1-2
TGTGCCAGCGCCCGTGCGGGTATCTATGGCTACACCTTC
CASARAGIYGYTF
>TRBV5-1|13|.|many|TRBJ2-1
TGCGCCAGCAGCTTTGACCCAGGAAATGAGCAGTTCTTC
CASSFDPGNEQFF
>TRBV6-2/TRBV6-3|14|.|.|TRBJ1-5
TGTGCCAGCAGGACCGGGGGGTCTTTCGGGCCCCAGCATTTT
CASRTGGSFGPQHF
>TRBV6-5|14|TRBD1|many|TRBJ1-2
TGTGCCAGCACCATAAGGACAGGGAACTATGGCTACACCTTC
CASTIRTGNYGYTF
>TRBV6-5|16|TRBD2|many|TRBJ2-7
TGTGCCAGCAGTTACTCATCTCGCGGGGGCTCCTACGAGCAGTACTTC
CASSYSSRGGSYEQYF
>TRBV29-1|13|TRBD2|many|TRBJ2-5
TGCAGCGTTATCGGGAGGTTCCAAGAGACCCAGTACTTC
CSVIGRFQETQYF
>TRBV28|14|TRBD2|many|TRBJ2-1
TGTGCCAGCAGGATTAGCGGGAGACGCAATGAGCAGTTCTTC
CASRISGRRNEQFF
>TRBV12-3/TRBV12-4|15|.|few|TRBJ2-1
TGTGCCAGCAGTTTGGCACTAGCTTCCTACAATGAGCAGTTCTTC
CASSLALASYNEQFF
>TRBV5-1|15|.|.|TRBJ1-5
TGCGCCAGCAGCTGGGGTCCTGGGCGCAATCAGCTCCAGCATTTT
CASSWGPGRNQLQHF
>TRBV6-5|14|.|.|TRBJ1-5
TGTGCCAGCAGTTCCCTCGGACACGGGCAGCCCCAGCATTTT
CASSSLGHGQPQHF
>TRBV7-9|15|.|once|TRBJ2-1
TGTGCCAGCCCCAGGGGGACTGGAGAGAACAATGAGCAGTTCTTC
CASPRGTGENNEQFF
>TRBV10-3|16|TRBD1|few|TRBJ1-4
TGTGCCATCAGTGAGTCGAAGGGACAGGGTAATGAAAAACTGTTTTTT
CAISESKGQGNEKLFF
>TRBV4-1|17|.|.|TRBJ2-7
TGCGCCAGCAGCCAAGGGGAGTGGGCGGGCAGCTCCTACGAGCAGTACTTC
CASSQGEWAGSSYEQYF
>TRBV5-5|15|TRBD1|many|TRBJ2-7
TGTGCCAGCAGCTTGTCACAGGGGGCAGTCTACGAGCAGTACTTC
CASSLSQGAVYEQYF
>TRBV5-1|15|.|few|TRBJ1-1
TGCGCCAGCGGAGGACAGAATGGTGTGAACACTGAAGCTTTCTTT
CASGGQNGVNTEAFF
>TRBV20-1|16|.|.|TRBJ2-7
TGCAGTACTAGGGATAGTATCGGTACAAAGCCCCACGAGCAGTACTTC
CSTRDSIGTKPHEQYF
>TRBV5-1|17|.|few|TRBJ2-7
TGCGCCAGCAGCTTGGCCAATATCGTCACGGGATCCTACGAGCAGTACTTC
CASSLANIVTGSYEQYF
>TRBV2|13|.|.|TRBJ2-5
TGTGCCAGCAGCAAAAACCCACGGAATGAGCAGTACTTC
CASSKNPRNEQYF
>TRBV20-1|16|TRBD2|.|TRBJ2-2
TGCAGTGCTAGAGATCGGGGGGACTTAAGCACCGGGGAGCTGTTTTTT
CSARDRGDLSTGELFF
>TRBV20-1|14|.|.|TRBJ1-1
TGCAGTGCTAGTCGTCCAGGGGAGAACACTGAAGCTTTCTTT
CSASRPGENTEAFF
>TRBV7-8|15|.|many|TRBJ2-7
TGTGCCAGCAGCTTAGACGGGAGTGGGGGTTACGAGCAGTACTTC
CASSLDGSGGYEQYF
>TRBV10-1|14|TRBD2|few|TRBJ2-1
TGCGCCAGCAGTGAAAGCGGGAGGGTCAATGAGCAGTTCTTC
CASSESGRVNEQFF
>TRBV29-1|11|.|many|TRBJ2-7
TGCAGCGTTGCCCTCCCGGGGGAGCAGTACTTC
CSVALPGEQYF
>TRBV3-1|14|TRBD1|.|TRBJ1-2
TGTGCCAGCAGAGGAACCGGGACAGCCTATGGCTACACCTTC
CASRGTGTAYGYTF
>TRBV5-1|15|TRBD1|few|TRBJ2-7
TGCGCCAGCAGCCCTGACAGGGGTTTAGCCTACGAGCAGTACTTC
CASSPDRGLAYEQYF
>TRBV5-1|17|TRBD2|.|TRBJ2-1
TGCGCCAGCAGCTTGTTAGCGGGGGGCCGGTCCTACAATGAGCAGTTCTTC
CASSLLAGGRSYNEQFF
>TRBV4-3|17|.|.|TRBJ2-6
TGCGCCAGCAGCCTAGAGGTGGGGACCTCTGGGGCCAACGTCCTGACTTTC
CASSLEVGTSGANVLTF
>TRBV20-1|11|TRBD1|many|TRBJ2-7
TGCAGTCAACAGGGGATCCGCGAGCAGTACTTC
CSQQGIREQYF
>TRBV7-8|15|TRBD1|.|TRBJ1-5
TGTGCCAGCAGCTTAGGGACAGGGGGCGGTCAGCCCCAGCATTTT
CASSLGTGGGQPQHF
>TRBV5-4|16|TRBD2|.|TRBJ2-1
TGTGCCAGCAGCCCTACTAGCGGAGGGACCTACAATGAGCAGTTCTTC
CASSPTSGGTYNEQFF
>TRBV6-5|19|.|few|TRBJ2-3
TGTGCCAGCAGTTACTCGTTCCGATTTGGGGGCGAGGCCACAGATACGCAGTATTTT
CASSYSFRFGGEATDTQYF
>TRBV12-3/TRBV12-4|13|TRBD1|many|TRBJ2-7
TGTGCCAGCAGTGACAGGGGTTTGGGAGAGCAGTACTTC
CASSDRGLGEQYF
>TRBV12-3/TRBV12-4|15|.|many|TRBJ2-5
TGTGCCAGCAGTCGTATAACAGGGCCAGGAGAGACCCAGTACTTC
CASSRITGPGETQYF
>TRBV7-9|16|.|.|TRBJ2-1
TGTGCCAGTAGCCCCTCAGGGCGGGGGCACAGCAATGAGCAGTTCTTC
CASSPSGRGHSNEQFF
>TRBV20-1|14|TRBD1|many|TRBJ1-1
TGCAGTGCTAGAGCCCAGGGGGCAGGGACTGAAGCTTTCTTT
CSARAQGAGTEAFF
>TRBV20-1|13|.|many|TRBJ2-7
TGCAGTGCTTGGCTAGCTAACGCCTACGAGCAGTACTTC
CSAWLANAYEQYF
>TRBV5-1|12|.|many|TRBJ1-2
TGCGCCAGCAGCACCGACGACAGCGGCTACACCTTC
CASSTDDSGYTF
>TRBV14|13|.|.|TRBJ1-1
TGTGCCAGCAGCCAAGCTATGAACACTGAAGCTTTCTTT
CASSQAMNTEAFF
>TRBV27|13|TRBD1|.|TRBJ1-1
TGTGCCAGCAGTTTAGACAGGGGCGCTGAAGCTTTCTTT
CASSLDRGAEAFF
>TRBV4-1|15|.|many|TRBJ2-1
TGCGCCAGCAGCCAAGAGTGGGGGACCCAAGGTGAGCAGTTCTTC
CASSQEWGTQGEQFF
>TRBV7-9|11|.|many|TRBJ2-5
TGTGCCAGCAGCTTAGACGAGACCCAGTACTTC
CASSLDETQYF
>TRBV7-6|17|TRBD1|.|TRBJ2-3
TGTGCCAGCAGCTTTGCACCCCAGGGGGTGGGCACAGATACGCAGTATTTT
CASSFAPQGVGTDTQYF
>TRBV7-2|15|.|few|TRBJ2-2
TGTGCCAGCAGCCCTCTGACAGGCGGGACCGGGGAGCTGTTTTTT
CASSPLTGGTGELFF
>TRBV27|14|.|.|TRBJ1-1
TGTGCCAGCCTTCGAAGCGGGGGGAACACTGAAGCTTTCTTT
CASLRSGGNTEAFF
>TRBV11-3|15|TRBD2|.|TRBJ2-1
TGTGCCAGCAGCAAGGGACTAGCGGCTCTCAATGAGCAGTTCTTC
CASSKGLAALNEQFF
>TRBV3-1|13|TRBD1|.|TRBJ1-2
TGTGCCAGCAGCCGAATCGACAGGGATGGCTACACCTTC
CASSRIDRDGYTF